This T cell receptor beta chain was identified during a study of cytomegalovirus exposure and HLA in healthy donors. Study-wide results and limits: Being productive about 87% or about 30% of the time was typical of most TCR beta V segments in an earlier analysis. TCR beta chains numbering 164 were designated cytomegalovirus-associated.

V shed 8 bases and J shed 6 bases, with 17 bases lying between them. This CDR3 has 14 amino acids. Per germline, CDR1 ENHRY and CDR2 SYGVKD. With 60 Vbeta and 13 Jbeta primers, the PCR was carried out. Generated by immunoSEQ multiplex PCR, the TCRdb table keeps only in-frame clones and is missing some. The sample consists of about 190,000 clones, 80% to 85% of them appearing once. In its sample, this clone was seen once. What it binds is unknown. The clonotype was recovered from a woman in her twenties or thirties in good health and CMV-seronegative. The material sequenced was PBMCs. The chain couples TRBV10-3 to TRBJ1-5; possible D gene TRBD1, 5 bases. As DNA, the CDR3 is TGTGCCATCGGAGCCAGGGAGGGAGGTCAGCCCCAGCATTTT. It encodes CAIGAREGGQPQHF.